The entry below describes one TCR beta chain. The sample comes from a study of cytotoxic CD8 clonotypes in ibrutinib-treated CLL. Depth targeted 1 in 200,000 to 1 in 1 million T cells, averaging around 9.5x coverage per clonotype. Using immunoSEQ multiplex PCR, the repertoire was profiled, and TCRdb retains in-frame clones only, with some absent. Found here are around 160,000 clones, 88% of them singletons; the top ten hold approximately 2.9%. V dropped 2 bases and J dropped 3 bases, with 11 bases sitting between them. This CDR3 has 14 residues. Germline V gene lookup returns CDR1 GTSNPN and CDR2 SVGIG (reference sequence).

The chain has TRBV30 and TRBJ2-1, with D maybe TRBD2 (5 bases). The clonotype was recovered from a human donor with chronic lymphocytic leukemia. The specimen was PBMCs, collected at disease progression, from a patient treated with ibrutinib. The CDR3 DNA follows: TGTGCCTGGAGTCGGGGAAGGAGCTACAATGAGCAGTTCTTC. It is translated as CAWSRGRSYNEQFF. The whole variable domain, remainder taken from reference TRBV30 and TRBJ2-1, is SQTIHQWPATLVQPVGSPLSLECTVEGTSNPNLYWYRQAAGRGLQLLFYSVGIGQISSEVPQNLSASRPQDRQFILSSKKLLLSDSGFYLCAWSRGRSYNEQFFGPGTRLTVL.